This TCR beta chain was documented in a study of T-cell reconstitution after alpha-beta-depleted transplantation in children. V was clipped by 3 bases and J by 3 bases, with 11 bases between them. Germline V gene lookup returns CDR1 MNHEY and CDR2 SVGAGI. The CDR3 is 14 amino acids. Preparation of the TCRbeta library involved a method that used unique molecular identifiers. Each CDR3 protein is one row after TCRdb ran MiXCR on the PCR reads. The sample holds hundreds of thousands of distinct CDR3 sequences; about 15% are singletons and the top ten take 0.85% to 1.3%. This clonotype was detected a few times.

Source: PBMCs from the stem cell graft donor, taken from the stem cell graft. This chain joins TRBV6-5 and TRBJ2-5; tentatively, D is TRBD2 (6 bases). The TCR comes from a human donor who donated a stem cell graft to a child with acute myeloid leukemia. The CDR3 nucleotides are TGTGCCAGCAGTTATACGACGGGGGAAGAGACCCAGTACTTC. It codes for CASSYTTGEETQYF.